This TCR beta chain was sequenced for a study of PD-L1 blockade in urothelial cancer. About the study: In the mid-2010s, patients got going on atezolizumab, taking 1,200 mg intravenously every 3 weeks. Twenty-five of 29 patients were males with bladder-origin urothelial cancer. Analysis of the blood was performed 3 weeks (second dose) and 6 weeks after treatment start. A median blood sample held about 140,000 T cells and about 83,000 unique TCRs.

The protocol was immunoSEQ multiplex PCR, while the TCRdb copy is restricted to in-frame clones and leaves out a portion. The sample comprises 45,000 to 60,000 clones, roughly 80% of which are singletons, and under 2% rests with the top ten. Stated time point: pretreatment peripheral blood. The sample holds one count of this clone. The sequence was collected from a man aged 50 or older with urothelial cancer. The sequenced sample was PBMCs, obtained around atezolizumab (anti-PD-L1) treatment.

The CDR3, as DNA: TGCGCCAGTCCTAGCGGAGCGAACACCGGGGAGCTGTTTTTT. Protein sequence: CASPSGANTGELFF. J is TRBJ2-2 and V is TRBV10-1; 7 nucleotides line up with TRBD2. The trim removed 9 bases at V and 0 bases at J, leaving 4 bases unmatched. The CDR3 sequence is 14 residues long. The germline V gene has CDR1 WNHNN and CDR2 SYGVQD (reference sequence).